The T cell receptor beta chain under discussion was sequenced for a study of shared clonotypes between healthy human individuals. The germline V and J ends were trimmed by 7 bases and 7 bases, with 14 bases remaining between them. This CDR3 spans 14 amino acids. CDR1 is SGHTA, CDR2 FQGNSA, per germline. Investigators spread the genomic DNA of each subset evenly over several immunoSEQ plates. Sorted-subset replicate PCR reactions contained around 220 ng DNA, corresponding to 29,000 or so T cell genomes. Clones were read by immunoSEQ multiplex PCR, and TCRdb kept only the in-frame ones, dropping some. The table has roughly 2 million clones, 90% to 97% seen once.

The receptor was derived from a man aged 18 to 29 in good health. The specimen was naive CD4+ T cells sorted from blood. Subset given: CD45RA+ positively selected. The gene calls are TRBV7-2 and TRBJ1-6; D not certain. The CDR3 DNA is TGTGCCAGCACCAACGCTGGGTTCAATTCACCCCTCCACTTT. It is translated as CASTNAGFNSPLHF.